The 13 T cell receptor beta chains below all came from one sample that was sequenced in a study of shared clonotypes between healthy human individuals. Sequenced by immunoSEQ multiplex PCR; TCRdb stores in-frame clones only, minus some. Among about 2 million clones listed, roughly 96% were seen once. Sequencing input: naive CD4+ T cells sorted from blood. The subset here: CD45RA+ positively selected. Source of these receptors: a young man in good health.

The CDR3 DNA reads as TGTGCCATCAGTGAGTACAGGGCAGGGAGGCGGGATAGCAATCAGCCCCAGCATTTT. As protein: CAISEYRAGRRDSNQPQHF. This sequence joins TRBV10-3 and TRBJ1-5; possible D gene TRBD1, 6 bases. The CDR3 length is 19 residues. Per the germline V gene, CDR1 is ENHRY and CDR2 is SYGVKD. Trimming took 1 base from V and 0 from J, leaving 19 bases between them.

The chain couples TRBV7-2 to TRBJ2-3; D is uncertain. V shed 1 base and J shed 2 bases, with 13 bases lying between them. Germline CDR1 is SGHTA and CDR2 is FQGNSA. The CDR3 loop spans 16 amino acids. The CDR3 loop is CASSLVLGLPTDTQYF. The CDR3 DNA is TGTGCCAGCAGCTTAGTGCTAGGGTTGCCCACAGATACGCAGTATTTT.

This chain connects TRBV5-4 to TRBJ1-6; D uncertain. The germline CDR1 and CDR2 sequences are SGHNT and YYREEE (reference sequence). The ends were cut back, 0 bases at V and 9 bases at J, with 13 bases in the middle. This CDR3 is built from 15 residues. This CDR3 is CASSLEPGPGSPLHF. CDR3 coding DNA: TGTGCCAGCAGCTTGGAGCCCGGCCCGGGTTCACCCCTCCACTTT.

CDR3 bases: TGTGCCTGGAGTTCCCGACAGGCTATAACAACTAATGAAAAACTGTTTTTT. Translated, it gives CAWSSRQAITTNEKLFF. The chain joins TRBV30 to TRBJ1-4; a possible D gene is TRBD1 (6 bases). The V gene lost 2 bases and the J gene lost 0 bases, with 16 bases spanning the gap. The CDR3 runs to 17 residues. Per germline, CDR1 GTSNPN and CDR2 SVGIG (reference sequence).

The chain uses TRBV30 and TRBJ2-7, with 9 bases that match TRBD1. This CDR3 contains 12 residues. With 5 bases clipped from V and 7 bases from J, the junction kept 6 bases outside the gene matches. Germline assignment: CDR1 GTSNPN and CDR2 SVGIG (reference sequence). CDR3 sequence reads: CAWDGQGSEQYF. CDR3 in DNA: TGTGCCTGGGACGGACAGGGGTCAGAGCAGTACTTC. Full variable domain (missing parts from reference TRBV30 and TRBJ2-7): SQTIHQWPATLVQPVGSPLSLECTVEGTSNPNLYWYRQAAGRGLQLLFYSVGIGQISSEVPQNLSASRPQDRQFILSSKKLLLSDSGFYLCAWDGQGSEQYFGPGTRLTVT.

The chain combines TRBV19 with TRBJ1-3; D not resolved. The V gene lost 5 bases and the J gene lost 0 bases, with 14 bases spanning the gap. Germline assignment: CDR1 LNHDA and CDR2 SQIVND (reference sequence). CDR3 size: 16 residues. The CDR3 reads CASSGLKSFSGNTIYF. CDR3 nucleotides: TGTGCCAGTAGTGGGCTTAAAAGTTTCTCTGGAAACACCATATATTTT.

J is TRBJ1-1 and V is TRBV18, with a tentative D call TRBD1 (6 bases). Per the germline V gene, CDR1 is KGHSH and CDR2 is LQKENI. Trimming pared 3 bases from V and 6 bases from J, leaving 20 bases between. This CDR3 spans 16 amino acids. The DNA for the CDR3 is TGTGCCAGCTCACCTCCTACAGGGAGGGGTTTCGCTGAAGCTTTCTTT. As protein: CASSPPTGRGFAEAFF.

This sequence joins TRBV5-1 and TRBJ2-3; 13 bases map to TRBD2. The V segment lost 6 bases and the J segment 7 bases; nucleotides outside the gene matches: 11. The CDR3 covers 16 residues. The germline CDR1 and CDR2 sequences are SGHRS and YFSETQ. DNA for the CDR3: TGCGCCAGCACTCAGAGGACTAGCGGGGGAGTGAATACGCAGTATTTT. Translating it yields CASTQRTSGGVNTQYF.

This sequence joins TRBV30 and TRBJ2-6; D remains unclear. V was clipped by 3 bases and J by 0 bases, with 9 bases between them. CDR1 is GTSNPN, CDR2 SVGIG, per germline (reference sequence). The CDR3 is 15 residues long. The DNA of the CDR3 is TGTGCCTGGAGAGCACAGATCTCTGGGGCCAACGTCCTGACTTTC. Translating gives CAWRAQISGANVLTF.

The genes are TRBV5-1 and TRBJ1-5, with TRBD1 matching over 8 bases. CDR3 length: 15 residues. Trimming took 4 bases from V and 3 from J; bases not matched to a gene: 6. The germline gives CDR1 SGHRS, CDR2 YFSETQ. CDR3 loop: CASSVQTGDNQPQHF. CDR3 nucleotides: TGCGCCAGCAGCGTACAGACAGGGGACAATCAGCCCCAGCATTTT.

This clone was detected once. This chain uses TRBV11-2 with TRBJ2-7; 8 bases align to TRBD2. CDR1 is SGHAT, CDR2 FQNNGV, per germline. The J segment lost 2 bases and the V segment lost 5 bases, leaving 8 bases of the junction unmatched. The CDR3 has 15 amino acids. The CDR3 reads CASSPRTSSAYEQYF. The CDR3 DNA reads TGTGCCAGCAGCCCCCGGACTAGCAGCGCCTACGAGCAGTACTTC.

About this clone itself: Other nucleotide sequences in the sample specify the same CDR3. The rearrangement joins TRBV18 to TRBJ2-5, with unresolved D. Germline lookup yields CDR1 KGHSH and CDR2 LQKENI. Trimming stripped 0 bases from V and 1 base from J, with 3 bases between. The CDR3 has 13 amino acids. The CDR3 sequence is CASSPPTQETQYF. The CDR3 DNA follows: TGTGCCAGCTCACCACCCACCCAAGAGACCCAGTACTTC.

The rearrangement joins TRBV7-9 to TRBJ2-5; D might be TRBD2 (6 bases). The ends were cut back, 4 bases at V and 0 bases at J, with 18 bases in the middle. This CDR3 has 17 amino acids. CDR1 SEHNR and CDR2 FQNEAQ come from the germline V gene (reference sequence). CDR3 in amino acids: CASSSTGMAGYQETQYF. DNA of the CDR3: TGTGCCAGCAGCTCCACGGGGATGGCGGGGTACCAAGAGACCCAGTACTTC.